Sequencing of this T cell receptor (beta chain) was carried out in a study of early T cells in non-severe SARS-CoV-2 infection. Study results and caveats: Anti-spike CD8 responses were favored in VDJdb matching, and private and CD4 specificities were missed.

There are a few counts of this clonotype. Its antigen is unknown. The CDR3 is 11 residues long. Trimming stripped 6 bases from V and 7 bases from J, with 10 bases between. Attached unique molecular identifiers marked individual cDNA molecules. TCRdb re-derived calls from the 5' RACE reads in MiXCR, one entry per CDR3 protein. This sample yields tens of thousands of distinct CDR3 sequences, of which approximately 6.5% are seen a single time; under 25% belongs to the top ten. This sample comprised whole blood, obtained at baseline. The genes are TRBV12-3 or TRBV12-4 and TRBJ2-7; D is ambiguous. The sequence was obtained from an adult who was a healthcare worker with PCR-confirmed SARS-CoV-2 infection or an uninfected control (not recorded which). CDR3 in DNA: TGTGCCAGCAGCCTATCCTGGGAGCAGTACTTC. Its protein is CASSLSWEQYF.